The 27 T cell receptor beta chains in this list originate from one sample, sequenced in a study of cytomegalovirus exposure and HLA in healthy donors. Produced via immunoSEQ multiplex PCR; TCRdb's table is partial and in-frame only. The data show roughly 100,000 clones, approximately 94% seen once. Sequenced material: PBMCs. Receptors were obtained from a young woman in good health and CMV-seronegative.

The chain recombines TRBV13 with TRBJ2-1, with 8 positions matching TRBD2. Per the germline V gene, CDR1 is PRHDT and CDR2 is FYEKMQ (reference sequence). CDR3 length: 15 amino acids. J lost 8 bases, V lost 5 bases, and 11 bases had no gene match. CDR3 coding DNA: TGTGCCAGCAGCCCCATCGGGCTAGCGGGCGATGAGCAGTTCTTC. It yields the protein CASSPIGLAGDEQFF.

This chain joins TRBV5-4 and TRBJ1-2; TRBD1 agrees at 9 bases. Trimming took 0 bases from V and 8 from J; bases not matched to a gene: 8. CDR3 length: 15 residues. The germline V gene encodes CDR1 SGHNT and CDR2 YYREEE (reference sequence). CDR3 sequence reads: CASSLVTGGLRGYTF. As DNA, the CDR3 is TGTGCCAGCAGCTTGGTGACAGGGGGATTGAGAGGCTACACCTTC. Looking up the rest from reference TRBV5-4 and TRBJ1-2 gives the full variable domain: ETGVTQSPTHLIKTRGQQVTLRCSSQSGHNTVSWYQQALGQGPQFIFQYYREEENGRGNFPPRFSGLQFPNYSSELNVNALELDDSALYLCASSLVTGGLRGYTFGSGTRLTVV.

The chain uses TRBV6-6 and TRBJ1-3; D possibly corresponds to TRBD1 (5 bases). The CDR3 is 14 amino acids. Trimming took off 7 bases at V and 2 bases at J, with 12 bases between the two ends. CDR1 is MNHNY and CDR2 is SVGAGI in the germline V gene (reference sequence). The CDR3 sequence is CASTWGGAGNTIYF. The CDR3 DNA is TGTGCCAGCACCTGGGGGGGGGCTGGAAACACCATATATTTT.

This clone is a singleton in its sample. The chain recombines TRBV27 with TRBJ1-2; TRBD1 might be the D (5 bases). CDR1 is MNHEY, CDR2 SMNVEV, per germline (reference sequence). V lost 3 bases, J lost 3 bases, and 17 bases lay in between. The CDR3 has 16 residues. In nucleotides, the CDR3 is TGTGCCAGCAGTTTCGGTAGTATGCCAGGGTACTATGGCTACACCTTC. Translation gives CASSFGSMPGYYGYTF.

The V gene is TRBV28, the J gene TRBJ1-2; 7 bases map to TRBD1. The junction had 2 bases not matched to a gene; V was cut back by 6 bases and J by 10 bases. Germline assignment: CDR1 MDHEN and CDR2 SYDVKM. The CDR3 has 10 amino acids. The CDR3 protein is CASRDRIYTF. For the CDR3, the DNA is TGTGCCAGCAGGGACAGGATCTACACCTTC.

V gene TRBV10-3 combines with J gene TRBJ2-7; D is ambiguous. Germline V gene sequence: CDR1 ENHRY, CDR2 SYGVKD. This CDR3 spans 15 amino acids. The V and J ends lost 4 bases and 3 bases respectively, with 16 bases between them. In DNA, the CDR3 is TGTGCCATCAGTGGGGCCGGCGACACTCTCTACGAGCAGTACTTC. Translating it yields CAISGAGDTLYEQYF.

V is TRBV2 and J is TRBJ2-4, with 8 bases lining up with TRBD2. Germline lookup yields CDR1 SNHLY and CDR2 FYNNEI. The CDR3 contains 16 residues. Germline trimming cut 2 bases from V and 8 bases from J; bases unmatched to any gene: 11. CDR3 amino acids: CASSERGGPLTDIQYF. In DNA, the CDR3 is TGTGCCAGCAGTGAACGGGGGGGACCTTTGACTGACATTCAGTACTTC.

This chain connects TRBV19 to TRBJ2-2; a possible D gene is TRBD1 (6 bases). Between the trimmed V and J ends, which lost 6 bases and 2 bases, there was a span of 16 bases. The CDR3 spans 16 residues. Germline CDR1 LNHDA, CDR2 SQIVND (reference sequence). CDR3 nucleotide sequence: TGTGCCAGTAGCGCAGCGACCGGGACAAACACCGGGGAGCTGTTTTTT. Its protein product is CASSAATGTNTGELFF.

The rearrangement links TRBV7-2 to TRBJ2-7, with 12 bases matching TRBD1. The V gene's germline CDR1 is SGHTA and CDR2 FQGNSA. V lost 4 bases and J lost 6; bases outside the gene matches: 7. The CDR3 runs to 15 residues. The DNA for the CDR3 is TGTGCCAGCAGCTACTCGGGACAGGGGGCAGGCGAGCAGTACTTC. It specifies CASSYSGQGAGEQYF.

The chain couples TRBV9 to TRBJ2-7; TRBD2 aligns across 8 bases. The V segment lost 2 bases and the J segment 2 bases; nucleotides outside the gene matches: 3. Germline values: CDR1 SGDLS, CDR2 YYNGEE. The CDR3 runs 14 residues. The CDR3 loop is CASSVSGVPYEQYF. CDR3 in DNA: TGTGCCAGCAGCGTTAGCGGGGTGCCCTACGAGCAGTACTTC.

In its sample, this clone was seen once. V gene TRBV4-1 combines with J gene TRBJ1-2; D unclear. CDR1 and CDR2 (germline): MGHRA, YSYEKL. The ends were cut back, 0 bases at V and 4 bases at J, with 9 bases in the middle. The CDR3 runs 14 residues. Here the CDR3 reads CASSQDPGSYGYTF. The CDR3 DNA reads TGCGCCAGCAGCCAAGATCCAGGAAGCTATGGCTACACCTTC.

The chain links TRBV18 to TRBJ1-5, with D possibly being TRBD1 (6 bases). Germline loops: CDR1 KGHSH, CDR2 LQKENI. The CDR3 sequence is 14 residues long. Trimming removed 3 bases at V and 6 bases at J, with 12 bases between. In DNA, the CDR3 is TGTGCCAGCTCACCTCGACAGGCTGGTCAGCCCCAGCATTTT. Its translation: CASSPRQAGQPQHF.

This chain uses TRBV5-1 with TRBJ1-5; D possibly corresponds to TRBD1 (5 bases). Germline values: CDR1 SGHRS, CDR2 YFSETQ. The CDR3 runs to 14 residues. Trimming stripped 6 bases from V and 1 base from J, with 11 bases between. The CDR3 spells CASKSDTSNQPQHF. The CDR3 region has the DNA TGCGCCAGCAAGTCGGACACCAGCAATCAGCCCCAGCATTTT.

In DNA form, the CDR3 reads TGTGCCAGCAGCGCCAGGGATGGGGACACTGAAGCTTTCTTT. Translating gives CASSARDGDTEAFF. The V call is TRBV9, the J call TRBJ1-1, with TRBD1 as a possible D gene (5 bases). Trimming pared 3 bases from V and 3 bases from J, leaving 12 bases between. CDR1 and CDR2 (germline): SGDLS, YYNGEE. The CDR3 is made up of 14 amino acids.

The gene calls are TRBV7-9 and TRBJ1-2, with 7 bases lining up with TRBD1. This CDR3 contains 14 residues. Germline CDR1 and CDR2: SEHNR and FQNEAQ (reference sequence). V trimming: 5 bases; J trimming: 2 bases; junction bases outside the gene matches: 5. The CDR3 DNA reads as TGTGCCAGCAGCGGCTTACAGGGGAACTATGGCTACACCTTC. Protein product: CASSGLQGNYGYTF.

This clone was recorded once. The chain links TRBV2 to TRBJ1-2; unclear D gene. The CDR3 has 14 amino acids. The V and J ends lost 7 bases and 4 bases respectively, with 16 bases between them. Looked up from germline, CDR1 is SNHLY and CDR2 is FYNNEI. Here the CDR3 DNA reads TGTGCCAGCATGGGCATGACCACTGTCTATGGCTACACCTTC. Protein product: CASMGMTTVYGYTF. Variable domain in full (rest from reference TRBV2 and TRBJ1-2): EPEVTQTPSHQVTQMGQEVILRCVPISNHLYFYWYRQILGQKVEFLVSFYNNEISEKSEIFDDQFSVERPDGSNFTLKIRSTKLEDSAMYFCASMGMTTVYGYTFGSGTRLTVV.

V and J are TRBV9 and TRBJ1-4; TRBD1 agrees at 12 bases. This CDR3 comprises 17 residues. The germline CDR1 and CDR2 sequences are SGDLS and YYNGEE. Unmatched junction bases numbered 8, after V lost 0 bases and J lost 8 bases. The CDR3: CASSVAAGTGGWEKLFF. The CDR3 DNA reads TGTGCCAGCAGCGTAGCAGCGGGGACAGGGGGCTGGGAAAAACTGTTTTTT.

The CDR3 bases are TGTGCCAGCAGCTTCTCGGGACAGGGATCTGGAAACACCATATATTTT. Translation: CASSFSGQGSGNTIYF. The V gene is TRBV7-9, the J gene TRBJ1-3; TRBD1 agrees at 9 bases. V lost 3 bases, J lost 1 base, and 4 bases stayed unmatched. The germline gives CDR1 SEHNR, CDR2 FQNEAQ (reference sequence). The CDR3 runs to 16 residues.

This chain connects TRBV6-6 to TRBJ1-4, with 8 nucleotides matching TRBD1. Germline V gene lookup returns CDR1 MNHNY and CDR2 SVGAGI (reference sequence). This CDR3 is 15 amino acids long. The V segment lost 5 bases and the J segment 8 bases; nucleotides outside the gene matches: 10. CDR3 nucleotides: TGTGCCAGCAGTGAGCCCGGACAGGGAAACGAAAAACTGTTTTTT. Translated, it gives CASSEPGQGNEKLFF.

This rearrangement joins TRBV7-3 to TRBJ2-1; TRBD2 aligns across 9 bases. This CDR3 has 17 amino acids. The V gene end was trimmed by 1 base and the J gene end by 1 base; junction bases not matched to a gene: 5. Germline V CDR1 and CDR2: SGHTA, FQGTGA. The DNA for the CDR3 is TGTGCCAGCAGCTTAAATCCTAGCGGGGAGTCCTACAATGAGCAGTTCTTC. It encodes CASSLNPSGESYNEQFF.

This chain uses TRBV6-6 with TRBJ2-1; perhaps TRBD1 as D (5 bases). Germline V gene data show CDR1 as MNHNY and CDR2 as SVGAGI (reference sequence). This CDR3 spans 11 amino acids. Between the trimmed V and J ends, which lost 4 bases and 9 bases, there was a span of 7 bases. CDR3 bases: TGTGCCAGCAGTTCGACAGTTGAGCAGTTCTTC. As protein: CASSSTVEQFF.

The CDR3 protein is CASSVGPSGARETQYF. The DNA for the CDR3 is TGTGCCAGCAGCGTAGGACCTAGCGGGGCGAGGGAGACCCAGTACTTC. The chain is built from TRBV9 and TRBJ2-5, with 9 positions matching TRBD2. This CDR3 comprises 16 residues. The V gene end was trimmed by 0 bases and the J gene end by 5 bases; junction bases not matched to a gene: 8. In germline, CDR1 is SGDLS, CDR2 YYNGEE.

The CDR3: CASSYPGGFSQETQYF. The CDR3 DNA reads TGTGCCAGCAGTTACCCCGGGGGTTTTTCCCAAGAGACCCAGTACTTC. The V and J genes are TRBV6-5 and TRBJ2-5, with D perhaps matching TRBD2 (6 bases). There are 16 residues in the CDR3. Trimming took 2 bases from V and 1 from J, leaving 14 bases between them. From germline, CDR1 is MNHEY and CDR2 SVGAGI.

This chain connects TRBV5-1 to TRBJ2-5; TRBD1 might be the D (6 bases). Germline assignment: CDR1 SGHRS and CDR2 YFSETQ. The CDR3 has 15 residues. V dropped 4 bases and J dropped 1 base, with 14 bases sitting between them. CDR3 amino acids: CASSAMTGVQETQYF. The CDR3 DNA sequence: TGCGCCAGCAGCGCTATGACAGGCGTCCAAGAGACCCAGTACTTC.

CDR3 loop: CASSLDSLTDTQYF. CDR3 nucleotides: TGTGCCAGCAGCTTGGACTCTTTAACAGATACGCAGTATTTT. The V and J genes are TRBV5-5 and TRBJ2-3; D gene uncertain. Germline V gene data show CDR1 as SGHKS and CDR2 as YYEKEE (reference sequence). The CDR3 length is 14 residues. Trimming pared 0 bases from V and 3 bases from J, leaving 8 bases between.

This rearrangement joins TRBV19 to TRBJ1-6; D is undetermined. Germline assignment: CDR1 LNHDA and CDR2 SQIVND (reference sequence). The CDR3 extends over 15 amino acids. The V gene lost 6 bases and the J gene lost 5 bases, with 14 bases spanning the gap. The CDR3 region is CASSSDGGHNSPLHF. In DNA form, the CDR3 reads TGTGCCAGTAGCTCGGACGGCGGGCATAATTCACCCCTCCACTTT.

The chain carries TRBV7-2 and TRBJ1-6, with 8 positions matching TRBD1. V gave up 4 bases and J gave up 9 bases; unmatched junction bases: 5. This CDR3 has 14 residues. Germline V gene sequence: CDR1 SGHTA, CDR2 FQGNSA. The CDR3 reads CASSSAGGGSPLHF. The CDR3 DNA follows: TGTGCCAGCAGCTCCGCAGGGGGCGGTTCACCCCTCCACTTT.